The clone carrying this TCR beta chain was seen once. Authors' processing steps: Amplifying reference gene primers gave estimates of nucleated cell counts. Assay: immunoSEQ multiplex PCR; the TCRdb copy retains only in-frame clones and omits some. V and J calls and clone size are as listed in that table; D and trimming were resolved from the DNA. The sample records 250,000 or so clones, 85% to 90% being singletons. Individuals aged about 18 to 95 years were recruited from 20 to 25 US areas. Allocation to cohorts depended on clinical history reported by the participants. These data originate in a study of blood T cell repertoires in COVID-19. As for the study in general: Samples of COVID-19 (acute and convalescent) were obtained from the United States, Italy and Spain.

The CDR3 consists of 16 residues. Germline values: CDR1 ENHRY, CDR2 SYGVKD. V trimming: 4 bases; J trimming: 1 base; junction bases outside the gene matches: 7. The sequence derives from a man aged 40-50 years who had recovered from COVID-19. This chain links TRBV10-3 with TRBJ1-5; 7 nucleotides line up with TRBD1. The specimen sequenced was PBMCs or T cells enriched from blood (not recorded which). The CDR3 loop reads CAISGDGTASNQPQHF. The CDR3 coding sequence is TGTGCCATCAGTGGGGACGGGACAGCCAGCAATCAGCCCCAGCATTTT.